This T cell receptor (beta chain) was sequenced in a study of T-cell reconstitution after alpha-beta-depleted transplantation in children. Findings of the study overall: The authors attributed T-cell counts and diversity one year after transplant mostly to newly produced T cells. Reportedly, roughly two months post-transplant, alpha-beta T cells arose from several hundred expanded graft clones. It was surviving recipient T cells and thymic progenitors that gave some patients high TCRbeta diversity at day 60.

CDR1 is SGHVS and CDR2 is FQNEAQ in the germline V gene. This CDR3 is built from 16 residues. V lost 2 bases and J lost 4; bases outside the gene matches: 7. About this clonotype: Its antigen is unknown.

During its preparation, the TCRbeta library received unique molecular identifiers. One entry per CDR3 protein results from TCRdb running MiXCR on the PCR reads. The sample includes 440,000 or so distinct CDR3 sequences, around 46% of them seen just once. This receptor was obtained from a girl under 10 years old with aplastic anemia, due to receive a stem cell transplant. The specimen comprised PBMCs, sampled before TCRalphabeta/CD19-depleted stem cell transplant. The gene calls are TRBV7-8 and TRBJ2-5; TRBD2 matches at 10 bases. The CDR3 sequence: CASSLRTSGMGETQYF. DNA of the CDR3: TGTGCCAGCAGCTTAAGAACTAGCGGGATGGGAGAGACCCAGTACTTC.